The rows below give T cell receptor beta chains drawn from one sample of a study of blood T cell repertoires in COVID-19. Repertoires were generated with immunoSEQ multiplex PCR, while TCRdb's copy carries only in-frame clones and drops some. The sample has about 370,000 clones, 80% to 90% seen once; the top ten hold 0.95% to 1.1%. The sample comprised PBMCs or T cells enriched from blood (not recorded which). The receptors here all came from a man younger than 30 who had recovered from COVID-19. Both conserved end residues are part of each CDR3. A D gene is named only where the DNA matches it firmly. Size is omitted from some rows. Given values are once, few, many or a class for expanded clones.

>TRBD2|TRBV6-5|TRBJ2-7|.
TGTGCCAGCAGTTTCCGCCTAGCGGGAGGCTTAGGCGAGCAGTACTTC
CASSFRLAGGLGEQYF
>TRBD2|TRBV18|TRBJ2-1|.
TGTGCCAGCTCACCTAGACTAGCGGGAGGGAACAATGAGCAGTTCTTC
CASSPRLAGGNNEQFF
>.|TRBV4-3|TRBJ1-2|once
TGCGCCAGCAGCCAAGATAGCGGCTCGGGCTATGGCTACACCTTC
CASSQDSGSGYGYTF
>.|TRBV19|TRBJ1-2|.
TGTGCCAGTAGTTCGTTCGGAGCCAGTTATGGCTACACCTTC
CASSSFGASYGYTF
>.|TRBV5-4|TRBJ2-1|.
TGTGCCAGCAGCTTGGTCGGCGGCCCCAATGAGCAGTTCTTC
CASSLVGGPNEQFF
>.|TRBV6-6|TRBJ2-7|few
TGTGCCGCTTTTGGACGGGGGACGTACGAGCAGTACTTC
CAAFGRGTYEQYF
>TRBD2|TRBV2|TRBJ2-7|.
TGTGCCACAGGACTAGCGGATACCTACGAGCAGTACTTC
CATGLADTYEQYF
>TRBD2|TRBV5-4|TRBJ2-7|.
TGTGCCAGCAGCATGACTAGCGGTGAGCAGTACTTC
CASSMTSGEQYF
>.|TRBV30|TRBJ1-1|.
TGTGCCTGTGTCGGGGGACGGAGGAACACTGAAGCTTTCTTT
CACVGGRRNTEAFF
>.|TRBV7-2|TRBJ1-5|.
TGTGCCAGCAGCCGAGAGGGGGGGCAGCCCCAGCATTTT
CASSREGGQPQHF
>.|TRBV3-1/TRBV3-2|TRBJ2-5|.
TGTGCCAGCAGCTCCTCCAGTAAGACCCAGTACTTC
CASSSSSKTQYF
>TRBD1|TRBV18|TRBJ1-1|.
TGTGCCAGCTCACCTATTGGGACAGGGAGGAACACTGAAGCTTTCTTT
CASSPIGTGRNTEAFF
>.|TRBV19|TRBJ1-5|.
TGTGCCAGTAGTATAGGATTAGAGGCCCAGCATTTT
CASSIGLEAQHF
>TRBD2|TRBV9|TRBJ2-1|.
TGTGCCAGCAGCGCTAGCGGGGGTAAAACCTGGAATGAGCAGTTCTTC
CASSASGGKTWNEQFF
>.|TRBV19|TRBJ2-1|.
TGTGCCAGTAGTATAAGAGGCAATGAGCAGTTCTTC
CASSIRGNEQFF
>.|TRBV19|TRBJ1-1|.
TGTGCCAGTAGCCCCCAAATGAACACTGAAGCTTTCTTT
CASSPQMNTEAFF
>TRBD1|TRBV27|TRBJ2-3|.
TGTGCCAGCAGTTGGGGGGGACAGGGAGCAGATACGCAGTATTTT
CASSWGGQGADTQYF
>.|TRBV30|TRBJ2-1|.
TGTGCCTGGAGCGGAGTGTACAATGAGCAGTTCTTC
CAWSGVYNEQFF
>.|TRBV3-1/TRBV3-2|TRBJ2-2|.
TGTGCCAGCAGCCCGCGGGTAGGCACCGGGGAGCTGTTTTTT
CASSPRVGTGELFF
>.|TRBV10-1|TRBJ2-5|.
TGCGCCAGCGGGGATGGGGGCTGGGAGACCCAGTACTTC
CASGDGGWETQYF
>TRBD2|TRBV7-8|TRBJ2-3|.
TGTGCCAGCAGCCGATTTAGCGGGCTTACGGATACGCAGTATTTT
CASSRFSGLTDTQYF